The present T cell receptor beta chain was sequenced within a study of blood T cell repertoires in COVID-19 (dated by TCRdb to 2019 to 2021). At the level of the whole study: Collaborator samples came from the United States, Italy and Spain and covered acute and convalescent phases of COVID-19. A de-identified subject ID, COVID-19 status, age in years and sex were almost always included in the sample metadata. The repertoires were released in a freely available public database meant as a resource for research on the immune response to SARS-CoV-2. The prospective study material was composed of cDNA or gDNA derived from T cells, B-cell-depleted T cells, or PBMCs. Samples were obtained from the ongoing ImmuneRACE study (first 160 participants) and from over 1,000 subjects provided by 6 global collaborators. Deeply sampled blood TCRbeta repertoires from subjects exposed to, actively infected with, or recovered from COVID-19 were included in the dataset. HLA class I and class II types, where available, came from metadata supplied by the sample provider rather than from assay-based typing. Study-wide findings and limitations: The quantity of clinical and demographic metadata differed by source and by participant and was supplied without curation.

Taken from cysteine to phenylalanine, the CDR3 has 16 residues. The sequence is cut down to CDR3 DNA, 48 bases in frame from base 1. Trimming leaves V shorter by 0 bases and J shorter by 6 bases, with the junction holding 7 bases beyond the gene matches. CDR1 is given as MGHRA and CDR2 as YSYEKL, both from the germline V gene. Enrolling through a virtual design, the prospective study's participants ranged in age from roughly 18 to 95 years and lived across 24 United States geographic areas. In the prospective study, participants were assigned to cohorts based on the clinical history participants reported in a screening survey and a study questionnaire. Recovered participants in ImmuneRACE Cohort 3 were defined as having two consecutive negative NP/OP PCR tests, clearance from a healthcare professional, or resolution of symptoms. Each participant in the prospective study had whole blood, serum and a nasopharyngeal or oropharyngeal swab collected by mobile phlebotomists. Prospective study participants could optionally give additional blood draws and questionnaires over an approximately 2-month period. Before DNA extraction, prospective study blood samples were shipped either frozen or at room temperature.

Details on this clone: No cognate antigen has been identified for it. No base-level quality is on record; no much larger clone is a single base apart.

TCRbeta CDR3 regions were amplified from genomic DNA using the immunoSEQ Assay, a bias-controlled multiplex PCR. The published analysis was carried out like this. Within the assay, amplification of reference gene primers was used to estimate how many nucleated cells each sample contained. To quantify the absolute abundance of each unique TCRbeta CDR3 rearrangement, sequence reads were collapsed and filtered. For each sample, productive Simpson clonality was calculated by taking the square root of Simpson's diversity index across productive rearrangements. Here the immuneACCESS table is served through TCRdb, limited to in-frame sequences with V and J called. Missing clones are a known gap in these copies; in checked studies unresolved V genes cover under half, and the rest lacks a known reason. That table furnishes V, J and clone size, whereas the DNA furnished D and trimming. The sample contains 200,000 to 250,000 clones, 70% to 90% of them found a single time. The top ten hold 10% to 12% of the sample.

The sequencing sample was made of PBMCs or T cells enriched from blood (not recorded which). This chain joins TRBV4-1 to TRBJ2-5, and 10 junction bases match TRBD2. This clonotype originated in a man under 40 who had recovered from COVID-19. The CDR3 corresponds to CASSQDERGGVKTQYF. In nucleotides, the sequence is TGCGCCAGCAGCCAAGATGAGCGGGGGGGCGTAAAGACCCAGTACTTC.